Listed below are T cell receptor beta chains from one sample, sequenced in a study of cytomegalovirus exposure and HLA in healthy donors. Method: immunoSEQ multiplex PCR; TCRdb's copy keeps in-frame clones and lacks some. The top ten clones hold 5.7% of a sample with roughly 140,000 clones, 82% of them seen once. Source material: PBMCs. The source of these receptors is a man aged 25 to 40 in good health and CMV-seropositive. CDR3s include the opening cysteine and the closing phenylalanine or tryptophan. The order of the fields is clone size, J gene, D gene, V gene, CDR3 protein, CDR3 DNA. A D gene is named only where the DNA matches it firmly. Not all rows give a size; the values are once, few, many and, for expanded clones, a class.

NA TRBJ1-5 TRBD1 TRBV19 CASWDRGSNQPQHF TGTGCCAGTTGGGACAGGGGAAGCAATCAGCCCCAGCATTTT
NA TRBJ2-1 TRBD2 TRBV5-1 CASSLEALAGVRYEQFF TGCGCCAGCAGCTTGGAGGCTCTAGCGGGAGTTCGCTATGAGCAGTTCTTC
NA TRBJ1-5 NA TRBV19 CASRAGASNQPQHF TGTGCCAGTAGAGCAGGGGCGTCGAATCAGCCCCAGCATTTT
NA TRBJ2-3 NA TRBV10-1 CASSVRGTDTQYF TGCGCCAGCAGTGTCAGGGGCACAGATACGCAGTATTTT
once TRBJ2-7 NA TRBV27 CASRVFTGDYEQYF TGTGCCAGCAGGGTCTTTACCGGGGACTACGAGCAGTACTTC
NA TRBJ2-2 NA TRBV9 CASYPSGSRTGELFF TGTGCCAGTTACCCGTCAGGGTCCAGGACCGGGGAGCTGTTTTTT
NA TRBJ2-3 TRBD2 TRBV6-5 CASSSLAGVGGAQYF TGTGCCAGCAGTTCACTAGCGGGAGTAGGTGGTGCGCAGTATTTT
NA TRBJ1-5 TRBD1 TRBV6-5 CASSYSFRGINQPQHF TGTGCCAGCAGTTACTCGTTCAGGGGGATTAATCAGCCCCAGCATTTT
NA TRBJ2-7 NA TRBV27 CASGRPAEYGQYF TGTGCCTCAGGAAGGCCAGCCGAATATGGGCAGTACTTC
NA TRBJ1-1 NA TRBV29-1 CSAHNMNTEAFF TGCAGCGCACATAACATGAACACTGAAGCTTTCTTT
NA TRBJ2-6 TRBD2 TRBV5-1 CASSLLAGGTGANGLTF TGCGCCAGCAGCTTACTAGCGGGGGGGACCGGGGCCAACGGCCTGACTTTC
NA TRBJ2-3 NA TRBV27 CASSLVESTDTQYF TGTGCCAGCAGTTTGGTAGAAAGCACAGATACGCAGTATTTT
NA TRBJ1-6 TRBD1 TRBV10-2 CASSAIDRANSPLHF TGCGCCAGCAGTGCGATCGACAGGGCGAATTCACCCCTCCACTTT
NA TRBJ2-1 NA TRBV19 CASSLSYRYEQFF TGTGCCAGTAGTTTATCCTACAGATATGAGCAGTTCTTC
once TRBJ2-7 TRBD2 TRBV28 CASRGGAADSYEQYF TGTGCCAGCAGGGGAGGGGCGGCTGATTCCTACGAGCAGTACTTC
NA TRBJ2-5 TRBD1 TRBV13 CASSLRGRETQYF TGTGCCAGCAGCTTAAGGGGGCGAGAGACCCAGTACTTC
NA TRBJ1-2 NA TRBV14 CASSQDGGYGYTF TGTGCCAGCAGCCAAGATGGAGGATATGGCTACACCTTC
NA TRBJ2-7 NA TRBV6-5 CASSTPGSPEQYF TGTGCCAGCAGTACCCCAGGGTCGCCCGAGCAGTACTTC
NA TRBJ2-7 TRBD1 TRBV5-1 CASSMSTLRRGPIGEQYF TGCGCCAGCAGCATGTCGACCTTGCGAAGGGGGCCTATAGGCGAGCAGTACTTC
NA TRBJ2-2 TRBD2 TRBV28 CASRESSGRTGELFF TGTGCCAGCAGGGAGAGCAGCGGGAGAACCGGGGAGCTGTTTTTT
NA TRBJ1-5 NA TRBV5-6 CASSLGGFNQPQHF TGTGCCAGCAGCTTGGGAGGGTTCAATCAGCCCCAGCATTTT
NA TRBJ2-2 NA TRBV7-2 CASSLQGMSGELFF TGTGCCAGCAGCTTACAGGGCATGAGCGGGGAGCTGTTTTTT
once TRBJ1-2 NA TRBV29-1 CSVEWQNYGYTF TGCAGCGTTGAGTGGCAGAACTATGGCTACACCTTC
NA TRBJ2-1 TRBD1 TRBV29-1 CSVDLGQGGNEQFF TGCAGCGTTGACCTCGGACAGGGGGGAAATGAGCAGTTCTTC
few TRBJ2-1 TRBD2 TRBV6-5 CASSITSGRVNEQFF TGTGCCAGCAGTATCACTAGCGGGAGGGTTAATGAGCAGTTCTTC
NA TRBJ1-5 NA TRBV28 CASSLTDQPQHF TGTGCCAGCAGTTTGACAGATCAGCCCCAGCATTTT
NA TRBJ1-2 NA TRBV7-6 CASSLGKGGPGTFGYTF TGTGCCAGCAGCTTAGGGAAGGGAGGGCCTGGGACGTTTGGCTACACCTTC
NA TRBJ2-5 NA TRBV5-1 CASSMVDSQTQYF TGCGCCAGCAGCATGGTGGACAGTCAGACCCAGTACTTC
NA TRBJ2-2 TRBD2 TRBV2 CASRGRLAGGPPGGGELFF TGTGCCAGCAGGGGCCGACTAGCGGGGGGCCCACCGGGTGGCGGGGAGCTGTTTTTT
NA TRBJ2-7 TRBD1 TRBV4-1 CASSPPVTGVRQQYF TGCGCCAGCAGCCCTCCGGTGACAGGGGTTCGACAGCAGTACTTC
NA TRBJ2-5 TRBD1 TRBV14 CASSQGVGRGHETQYF TGTGCCAGCAGCCAAGGGGTCGGCAGGGGGCATGAGACCCAGTACTTC
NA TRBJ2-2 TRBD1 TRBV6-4 CASSKGATTGELFF TGTGCCAGCAGTAAGGGGGCGACCACCGGGGAGCTGTTTTTT
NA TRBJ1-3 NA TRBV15 CATSRDRAAGNTIYF TGTGCCACCAGCAGAGATCGTGCAGCTGGAAACACCATATATTTT
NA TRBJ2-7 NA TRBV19 CASRARGTDPSYEQYF TGTGCCAGTAGGGCTCGCGGGACCGATCCTTCCTACGAGCAGTACTTC
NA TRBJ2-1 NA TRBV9 CASSAWERSYNEQFF TGTGCCAGCAGCGCCTGGGAGAGGTCCTACAATGAGCAGTTCTTC
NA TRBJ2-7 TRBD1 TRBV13 CASSFGTVSYEQYF TGTGCCAGCAGCTTTGGGACAGTCTCCTACGAGCAGTACTTC
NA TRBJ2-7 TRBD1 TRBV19 CASSMGTDLYEQYF TGTGCCAGTAGTATGGGGACAGACCTCTACGAGCAGTACTTC
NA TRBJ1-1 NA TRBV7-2 CASSLVEDTEAFF TGTGCCAGCAGCTTAGTGGAGGACACTGAAGCTTTCTTT
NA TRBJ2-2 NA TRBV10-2 CASSEWTFYTGELFF TGCGCCAGCAGTGAGTGGACATTTTACACCGGGGAGCTGTTTTTT
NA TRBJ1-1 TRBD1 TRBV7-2 CASRSSGTGGTEAFF TGTGCCAGCAGGTCTTCCGGGACAGGGGGGACTGAAGCTTTCTTT
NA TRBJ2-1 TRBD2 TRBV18 CASSSNLAGGPLSYNEQFF TGTGCCAGCTCATCCAATCTAGCGGGGGGGCCCCTCTCCTACAATGAGCAGTTCTTC
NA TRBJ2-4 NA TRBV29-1 CSVKMAGPKNSQYF TGCAGCGTTAAGATGGCGGGGCCCAAAAACAGTCAGTACTTC
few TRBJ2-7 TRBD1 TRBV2 CASREDRGHEQYF TGTGCCAGCAGGGAGGACAGGGGCCACGAGCAGTACTTC
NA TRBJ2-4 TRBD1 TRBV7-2 CASSPPGQGSIQYF TGTGCCAGCAGCCCGCCGGGACAGGGTTCTATTCAGTACTTC
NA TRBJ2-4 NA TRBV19 CASSISPQGLAKNIQYF TGTGCCAGTAGTATTTCTCCGCAGGGACTAGCCAAAAACATTCAGTACTTC
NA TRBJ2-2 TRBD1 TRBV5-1 CASSLRTGDTGELFF TGCGCCAGCAGCTTGCGGACAGGGGACACCGGGGAGCTGTTTTTT
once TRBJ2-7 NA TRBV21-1 CASSRQPLLYEQYF TGTGCCAGCAGCAGACAGCCTCTCCTCTACGAGCAGTACTTC
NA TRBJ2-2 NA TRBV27 CASSLLSSGGELFF TGTGCCAGCAGTCTGCTGTCCAGTGGCGGGGAGCTGTTTTTT
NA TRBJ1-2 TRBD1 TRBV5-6 CASSAGQEDGYTF TGTGCCAGCAGCGCGGGACAGGAAGATGGCTACACCTTC
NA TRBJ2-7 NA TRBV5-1 CASSLGQFTSYEQYF TGCGCCAGCAGCCTCGGACAGTTTACCTCCTACGAGCAGTACTTC
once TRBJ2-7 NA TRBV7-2 CASMTGQNYEQYF TGTGCCAGCATGACAGGACAGAACTACGAGCAGTACTTC
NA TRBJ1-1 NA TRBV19 CASRNADTLNTEAFF TGTGCCAGTAGGAACGCCGACACACTCAACACTGAAGCTTTCTTT
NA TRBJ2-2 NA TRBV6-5 CASSYSEGRTGELFF TGTGCCAGCAGTTACTCGGAGGGAAGGACCGGGGAGCTGTTTTTT
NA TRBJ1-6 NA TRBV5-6 CASSLAEAGGRDSPLHF TGTGCCAGCAGCTTGGCCGAGGCGGGGGGACGGGATTCACCCCTCCACTTT
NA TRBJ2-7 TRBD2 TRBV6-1 CASSEELAGFAYEQYF TGTGCCAGCAGTGAAGAACTAGCGGGATTCGCCTACGAGCAGTACTTC